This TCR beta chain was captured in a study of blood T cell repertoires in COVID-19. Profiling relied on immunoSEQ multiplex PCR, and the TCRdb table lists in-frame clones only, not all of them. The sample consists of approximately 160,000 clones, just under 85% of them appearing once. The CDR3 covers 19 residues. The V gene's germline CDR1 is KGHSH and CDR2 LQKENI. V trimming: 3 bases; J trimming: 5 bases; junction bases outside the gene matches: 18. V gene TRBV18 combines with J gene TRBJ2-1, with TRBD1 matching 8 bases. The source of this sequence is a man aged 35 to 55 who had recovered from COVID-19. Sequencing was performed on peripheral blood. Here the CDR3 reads CASSPLPLSQGAQDNEQFF. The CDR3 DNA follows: TGTGCCAGCTCACCCCTTCCCTTATCCCAGGGGGCGCAGGACAATGAGCAGTTCTTC.